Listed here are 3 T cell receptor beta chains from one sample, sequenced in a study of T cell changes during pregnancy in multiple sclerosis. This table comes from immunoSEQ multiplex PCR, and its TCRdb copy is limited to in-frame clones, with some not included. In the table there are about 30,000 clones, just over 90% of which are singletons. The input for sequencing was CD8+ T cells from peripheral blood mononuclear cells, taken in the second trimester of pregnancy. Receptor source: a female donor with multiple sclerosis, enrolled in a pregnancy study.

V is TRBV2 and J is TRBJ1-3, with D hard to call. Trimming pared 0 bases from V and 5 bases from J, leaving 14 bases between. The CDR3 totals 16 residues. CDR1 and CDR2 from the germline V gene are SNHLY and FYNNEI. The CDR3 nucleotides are TGTGCCAGCAGTGAAGCGCCCGCTTCACTTAGAAACACCATATATTTT. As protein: CASSEAPASLRNTIYF.

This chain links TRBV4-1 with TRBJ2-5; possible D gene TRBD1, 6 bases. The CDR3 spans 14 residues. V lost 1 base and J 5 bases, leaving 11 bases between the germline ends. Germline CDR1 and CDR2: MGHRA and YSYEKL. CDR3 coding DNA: TGCGCCAGCAGCCAAGTGTTGGGGGCGGAGACCCAGTACTTC. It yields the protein CASSQVLGAETQYF.

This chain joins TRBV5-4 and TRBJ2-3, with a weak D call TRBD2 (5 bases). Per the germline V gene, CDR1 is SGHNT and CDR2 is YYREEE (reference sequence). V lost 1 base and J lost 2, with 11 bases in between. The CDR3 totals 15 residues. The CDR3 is CASSLSGEPTDTQYF. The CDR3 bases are TGTGCCAGCAGCTTGAGTGGGGAGCCCACAGATACGCAGTATTTT.